The TCR beta chain described here comes from a study of blood T cell repertoires in COVID-19. Study details: Collection of acute and convalescent COVID-19 samples took place in the United States, Italy and Spain. Sample material is recorded as cDNA or gDNA derived from T cells, B-cell-depleted T cells, or PBMCs.

The trim removed 5 bases at V and 9 bases at J, leaving 12 bases unmatched. The CDR3 extends over 16 amino acids. Germline V lookup: CDR1 PRHDT, CDR2 FYEKMQ (reference sequence). Authors' processing steps: Nucleated cell counts were estimated from reference gene primer amplification. Data came from immunoSEQ multiplex PCR; TCRdb stores just in-frame clones and leaves some out. D and trimming were read from the DNA, whereas the V and J calls and clone size are those reported in that table. The sample lists tens of thousands of clones; roughly 90% were seen once. The receptor was derived from a man in his sixties with acute or convalescent COVID-19. The chain recombines TRBV13 with TRBJ1-4, with 10 bases matching TRBD1. Sample: peripheral blood. The CDR3 sequence: CASSLSTGTGAKKLFF. CDR3 coding DNA: TGTGCCAGCAGCCTTTCGACCGGGACAGGGGCCAAAAAACTGTTTTTT.